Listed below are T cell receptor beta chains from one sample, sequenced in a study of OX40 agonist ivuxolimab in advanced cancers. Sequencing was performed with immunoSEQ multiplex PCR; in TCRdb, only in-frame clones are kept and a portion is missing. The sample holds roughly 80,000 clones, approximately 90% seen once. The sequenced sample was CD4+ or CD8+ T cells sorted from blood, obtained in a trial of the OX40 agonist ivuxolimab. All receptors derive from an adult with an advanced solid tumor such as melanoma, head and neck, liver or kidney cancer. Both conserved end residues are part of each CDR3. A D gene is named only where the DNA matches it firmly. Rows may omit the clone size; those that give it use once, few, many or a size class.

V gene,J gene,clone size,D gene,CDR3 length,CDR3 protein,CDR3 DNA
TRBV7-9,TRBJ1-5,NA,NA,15,CASSLGSVPNQPQHF,TGTGCCAGCAGCTTAGGGTCAGTTCCCAATCAGCCCCAGCATTTT
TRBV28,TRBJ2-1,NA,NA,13,CASSEDLYGEQFF,TGTGCCAGCAGTGAGGACCTATATGGGGAGCAGTTCTTC
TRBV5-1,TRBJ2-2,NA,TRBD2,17,CASSLGIAGKYTGELFF,TGCGCCAGCAGCTTGGGGATAGCGGGCAAATACACCGGGGAGCTGTTTTTT
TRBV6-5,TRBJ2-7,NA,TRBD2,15,CASSLTLAAAYEQYF,TGTGCCAGCAGCCTGACCCTAGCGGCCGCCTACGAGCAGTACTTC
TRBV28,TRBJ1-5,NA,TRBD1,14,CASSLLTGVQPQHF,TGTGCCAGCAGTCTACTTACAGGGGTTCAGCCCCAGCATTTT
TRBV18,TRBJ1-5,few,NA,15,CASSPPGASNQPQHF,TGTGCCAGCTCACCACCAGGGGCTAGCAATCAGCCCCAGCATTTT
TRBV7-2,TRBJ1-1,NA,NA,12,CASSLQNTEAFF,TGTGCCAGCAGCTTACAGAACACTGAAGCTTTCTTT
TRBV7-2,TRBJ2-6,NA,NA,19,CASSSTKVEVFAGANVLTF,TGTGCCAGCAGCTCTACCAAAGTGGAGGTCTTCGCTGGGGCCAACGTCCTGACTTTC
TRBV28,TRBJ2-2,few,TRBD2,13,CASRLAGAGELFF,TGTGCCAGCAGGTTAGCGGGAGCCGGGGAGCTGTTTTTT
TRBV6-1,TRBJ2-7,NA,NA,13,CASSVDSPYEQYF,TGTGCCAGCAGTGTCGACAGCCCCTACGAGCAGTACTTC
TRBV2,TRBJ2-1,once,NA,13,CASQGSTYNEQFF,TGTGCCAGCCAGGGTTCCACCTACAATGAGCAGTTCTTC
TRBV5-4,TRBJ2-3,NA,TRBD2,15,CASARTSGGTDTQYF,TGTGCCAGCGCCCGGACTAGCGGGGGCACAGATACGCAGTATTTT
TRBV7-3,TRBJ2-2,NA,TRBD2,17,CASSLMLAGTVGGELFF,TGTGCCAGCAGCTTAATGCTAGCGGGCACGGTCGGCGGGGAGCTGTTTTTT
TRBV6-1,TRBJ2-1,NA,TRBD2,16,CASSEGSGRAVNEQFF,TGTGCCAGCAGTGAAGGGAGCGGGAGGGCCGTGAATGAGCAGTTCTTC
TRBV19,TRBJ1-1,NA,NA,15,CASILRDGEYTEAFF,TGTGCCAGTATCCTCCGGGACGGAGAATACACTGAAGCTTTCTTT
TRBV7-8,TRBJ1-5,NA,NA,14,CASSTDSPNQPQHF,TGTGCCAGCAGCACGGACAGCCCCAATCAGCCCCAGCATTTT
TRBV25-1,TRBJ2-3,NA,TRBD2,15,CASSDQRDEGDTQYF,TGTGCCAGCAGTGATCAGCGGGACGAGGGAGATACGCAGTATTTT
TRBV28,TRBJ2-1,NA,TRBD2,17,CASSPPSGRALYNEQFF,TGTGCCAGCAGTCCTCCTAGCGGGAGGGCCCTCTATAATGAGCAGTTCTTC
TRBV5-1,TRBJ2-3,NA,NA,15,CASSRGEGFTDTQYF,TGCGCCAGCAGCCGTGGAGAGGGGTTCACAGATACGCAGTATTTT
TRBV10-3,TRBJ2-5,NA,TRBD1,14,CAIKKDREEETQYF,TGTGCCATCAAGAAGGACAGGGAGGAAGAGACCCAGTACTTC
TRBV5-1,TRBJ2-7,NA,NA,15,CASSLGGQLSYEQYF,TGCGCCAGCAGCTTGGGGGGGCAGTTGTCCTACGAGCAGTACTTC
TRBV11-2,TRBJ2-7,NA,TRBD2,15,CASSLSLAGSYEQYF,TGTGCCAGCAGCTTATCCCTAGCGGGATCTTACGAGCAGTACTTC
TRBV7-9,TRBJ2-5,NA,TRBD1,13,CASSLWQGVTQYF,TGTGCCAGCAGCTTATGGCAGGGGGTGACCCAGTACTTC
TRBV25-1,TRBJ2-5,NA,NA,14,CASSELRERETQYF,TGTGCCAGCAGTGAACTCCGGGAAAGGGAGACCCAGTACTTC
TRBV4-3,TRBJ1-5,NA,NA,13,CASSQGTNQPQHF,TGCGCCAGCAGCCAAGGGACGAATCAGCCCCAGCATTTT
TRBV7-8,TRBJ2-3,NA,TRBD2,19,CASSLGLAGVIGGTDTQYF,TGTGCCAGCAGCTTAGGACTAGCGGGAGTAATAGGGGGCACAGATACGCAGTATTTT
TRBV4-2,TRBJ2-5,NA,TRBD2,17,CASSQDHTSGSRKTQYF,TGTGCCAGCAGCCAAGATCACACTAGCGGGAGTCGAAAGACCCAGTACTTC
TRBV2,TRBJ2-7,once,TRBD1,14,CASRPRDRGYEQYF,TGTGCCAGCAGGCCCCGGGACAGGGGCTACGAGCAGTACTTC
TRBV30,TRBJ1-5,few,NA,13,CAWSNSGNQPQHF,TGTGCCTGGAGCAACAGCGGGAATCAGCCCCAGCATTTT
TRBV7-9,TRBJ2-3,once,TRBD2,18,CASSSRIGRESETDTQYF,TGTGCCAGCAGCTCGAGAATAGGGCGGGAGAGTGAGACAGATACGCAGTATTTT